Below, 10 T cell receptor beta chains from the same sample are listed, as sequenced in a study of T cell responses to AZD1222 COVID-19 vaccine. Sequenced by immunoSEQ multiplex PCR; TCRdb stores in-frame clones only, minus some. The table has fewer than 250,000 clones, about 92% seen once. This specimen consisted of peripheral blood, obtained on day 0 of AZD1222 vaccination. Source of these receptors: an adult in good health.

The chain has TRBV19 and TRBJ1-1; a possible D gene is TRBD1 (6 bases). The germline CDR1 and CDR2 sequences are LNHDA and SQIVND (reference sequence). V gave up 7 bases and J gave up 3 bases, with 15 bases separating them. This CDR3 comprises 14 residues. CDR3 sequence reads: CASNRQAADTEAFF. In DNA, the CDR3 is TGTGCCAGTAACAGACAGGCCGCCGACACTGAAGCTTTCTTT. The complete variable domain, with remaining parts taken from reference TRBV19 and TRBJ1-1, reads DGGITQSPKYLFRKEGQNVTLSCEQNLNHDAMYWYRQDPGQGLRLIYYSQIVNDFQKGDIAEGYSVSREKKESFPLTVTSAQKNPTAFYLCASNRQAADTEAFFGQGTRLTVV.

The chain couples TRBV7-2 to TRBJ2-3; 10 nucleotides agree with TRBD2. Germline values: CDR1 SGHTA, CDR2 FQGNSA. After removal of 5 bases from V and 11 bases from J, the junction contained 10 bases not matched to a gene. The CDR3 is made up of 14 amino acids. This CDR3 is CASSPRLAGVGQYF. The CDR3 DNA sequence: TGTGCCAGCAGCCCCAGGCTAGCGGGGGTAGGGCAGTATTTT.

This rearrangement joins TRBV27 to TRBJ1-1, with D possibly matching TRBD1 (6 bases). V was pared by 6 bases and J by 1 base, with 12 bases between. The CDR3 is 14 residues long. Germline V gene lookup returns CDR1 MNHEY and CDR2 SMNVEV (reference sequence). CDR3 in amino acids: CASRDSTGNTEAFF. The CDR3 DNA reads TGTGCCAGCAGAGATTCGACAGGGAACACTGAAGCTTTCTTT.

The chain carries TRBV11-3 and TRBJ1-1; D ambiguous. Trimming took off 2 bases at V and 1 base at J, with 8 bases between the two ends. The CDR3 sequence is 14 residues long. CDR1 and CDR2 (germline): SGHNT, YENEEA. CDR3 sequence reads: CASSLSTANTEAFF. The CDR3 nucleotides are TGTGCCAGCAGCTTATCCACAGCGAACACTGAAGCTTTCTTT.

V gene TRBV28 combines with J gene TRBJ2-3, with TRBD1 identical over 7 bases. CDR3 length: 14 amino acids. The germline gives CDR1 MDHEN, CDR2 SYDVKM. The trim removed 6 bases at V and 3 bases at J, leaving 6 bases unmatched. Here the CDR3 DNA reads TGTGCCAGCAGGTCCGGGACAGAGACAGATACGCAGTATTTT. This translates into CASRSGTETDTQYF.

The CDR3 DNA reads as TGTGCCAGCAGCTTGCCACCTGGGGCAGGGGGAACAGATACGCAGTATTTT. Protein product: CASSLPPGAGGTDTQYF. The chain carries TRBV5-4 and TRBJ2-3, with 7 bases that match TRBD1. The CDR3 has 17 residues. Germline CDR1 reads SGHNT; CDR2 reads YYREEE (reference sequence). V shed 1 base and J 3 bases; nucleotides not matched to a gene: 11.

A few counts support this clone. The chain links TRBV3-1 (or the pseudogene TRBV3-2) to TRBJ1-1; D is ambiguous. Per germline, CDR1 LGHDT and CDR2 YNNKEL (reference sequence). The CDR3 runs to 16 residues. The V gene lost 0 bases and the J gene lost 1 base, with 12 bases spanning the gap. CDR3 in amino acids: CASSQDSHRRNTEAFF. The DNA of the CDR3 is TGTGCCAGCAGCCAAGACTCACACCGGAGGAACACTGAAGCTTTCTTT.

The chain has TRBV7-9 and TRBJ2-7; the D gene could be TRBD1 or TRBD2 (5 bases each). From germline, CDR1 is SEHNR and CDR2 FQNEAQ (reference sequence). Between the trimmed V and J ends, which lost 5 bases and 0 bases, there was a span of 11 bases. The CDR3 loop spans 14 amino acids. CDR3 region: CASSQSGSSYEQYF. For the CDR3, the DNA is TGTGCCAGCAGCCAGTCAGGGAGCTCCTACGAGCAGTACTTC.

This clone was recorded once. The rearrangement uses TRBV7-9 and TRBJ1-2, with 7 bases that match TRBD1. This CDR3 contains 14 residues. The junction had 7 bases not matched to a gene; V was cut back by 4 bases and J by 5 bases. Germline values: CDR1 SEHNR, CDR2 FQNEAQ (reference sequence). The chain's CDR3 is CASSWGQQSYGYTF. The CDR3 coding sequence is TGTGCCAGCAGCTGGGGACAGCAGTCGTATGGCTACACCTTC. Supplemented by reference TRBV7-9 and TRBJ1-2, the full variable domain reads DTGVSQNPRHKITKRGQNVTFRCDPISEHNRLYWYRQTLGQGPEFLTYFQNEAQLEKSRLLSDRFSAERPKGSFSTLEIQRTEQGDSAMYLCASSWGQQSYGYTFGSGTRLTVV.

The V call is TRBV9, the J call TRBJ2-6, with 8 bases aligning to TRBD1. The CDR3 runs to 18 residues. Germline lookup yields CDR1 SGDLS and CDR2 YYNGEE. The V gene end was trimmed by 4 bases and the J gene end by 0 bases; junction bases not matched to a gene: 9. The CDR3 reads CASSNLRGRISGANVLTF. CDR3 DNA: TGTGCCAGCAGCAACCTCAGGGGGCGGATCTCTGGGGCCAACGTCCTGACTTTC.